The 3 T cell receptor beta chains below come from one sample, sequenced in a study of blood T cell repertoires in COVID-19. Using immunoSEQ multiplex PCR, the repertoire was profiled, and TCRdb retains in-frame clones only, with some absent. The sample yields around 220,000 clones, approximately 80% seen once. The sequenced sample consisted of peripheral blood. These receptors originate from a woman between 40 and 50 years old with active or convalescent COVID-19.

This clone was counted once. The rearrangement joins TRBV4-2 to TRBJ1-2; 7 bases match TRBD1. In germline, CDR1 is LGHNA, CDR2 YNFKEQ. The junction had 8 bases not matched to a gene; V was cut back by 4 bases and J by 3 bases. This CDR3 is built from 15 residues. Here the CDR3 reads CASSPRTGDDYGYTF. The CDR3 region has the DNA TGTGCCAGCAGCCCCCGGACAGGAGACGACTATGGCTACACCTTC.

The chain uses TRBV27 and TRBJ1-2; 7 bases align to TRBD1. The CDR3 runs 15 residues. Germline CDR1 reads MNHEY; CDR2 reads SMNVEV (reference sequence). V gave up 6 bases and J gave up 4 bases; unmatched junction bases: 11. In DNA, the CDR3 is TGTGCCAGCAGCTCCCAGACAGGGCCGCGCTATGGCTACACCTTC. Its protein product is CASSSQTGPRYGYTF.

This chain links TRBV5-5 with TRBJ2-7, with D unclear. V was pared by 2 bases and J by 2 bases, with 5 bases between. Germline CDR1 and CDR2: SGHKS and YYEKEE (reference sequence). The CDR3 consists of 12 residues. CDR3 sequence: CASSFTTYEQYF. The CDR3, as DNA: TGTGCCAGCAGCTTCACTACCTACGAGCAGTACTTC.